This T cell receptor (beta chain) was captured by sequencing in a study of shared clonotypes between healthy human individuals. CD45RO negativity and positive selection for CCR7 defined naive CD8 cells, a population that excluded terminally differentiated effector memory CD45RA+ cells. From germline, CDR1 is MNHEY and CDR2 SMNVEV (reference sequence). The CDR3 is made up of 17 amino acids. V lost 5 bases to trimming and J lost 1 base, with 18 bases between them. Assay used: immunoSEQ multiplex PCR; TCRdb lists only in-frame clones, some missing. The data hold about 1.9 million clones, with just over 90% observed a single time.

The V and J genes are TRBV27 and TRBJ2-1, with D maybe TRBD1 (5 bases). The sequence was obtained from a young man in good health. Some clones in this sample may be carry-over from other donors' samples. The sample comprised naive CD8+ T cells from PBMCs. The CDR3 here is CASSRQGHLVSYNEQFF. DNA for the CDR3: TGTGCCAGCAGTCGTCAGGGTCATCTCGTATCCTACAATGAGCAGTTCTTC.